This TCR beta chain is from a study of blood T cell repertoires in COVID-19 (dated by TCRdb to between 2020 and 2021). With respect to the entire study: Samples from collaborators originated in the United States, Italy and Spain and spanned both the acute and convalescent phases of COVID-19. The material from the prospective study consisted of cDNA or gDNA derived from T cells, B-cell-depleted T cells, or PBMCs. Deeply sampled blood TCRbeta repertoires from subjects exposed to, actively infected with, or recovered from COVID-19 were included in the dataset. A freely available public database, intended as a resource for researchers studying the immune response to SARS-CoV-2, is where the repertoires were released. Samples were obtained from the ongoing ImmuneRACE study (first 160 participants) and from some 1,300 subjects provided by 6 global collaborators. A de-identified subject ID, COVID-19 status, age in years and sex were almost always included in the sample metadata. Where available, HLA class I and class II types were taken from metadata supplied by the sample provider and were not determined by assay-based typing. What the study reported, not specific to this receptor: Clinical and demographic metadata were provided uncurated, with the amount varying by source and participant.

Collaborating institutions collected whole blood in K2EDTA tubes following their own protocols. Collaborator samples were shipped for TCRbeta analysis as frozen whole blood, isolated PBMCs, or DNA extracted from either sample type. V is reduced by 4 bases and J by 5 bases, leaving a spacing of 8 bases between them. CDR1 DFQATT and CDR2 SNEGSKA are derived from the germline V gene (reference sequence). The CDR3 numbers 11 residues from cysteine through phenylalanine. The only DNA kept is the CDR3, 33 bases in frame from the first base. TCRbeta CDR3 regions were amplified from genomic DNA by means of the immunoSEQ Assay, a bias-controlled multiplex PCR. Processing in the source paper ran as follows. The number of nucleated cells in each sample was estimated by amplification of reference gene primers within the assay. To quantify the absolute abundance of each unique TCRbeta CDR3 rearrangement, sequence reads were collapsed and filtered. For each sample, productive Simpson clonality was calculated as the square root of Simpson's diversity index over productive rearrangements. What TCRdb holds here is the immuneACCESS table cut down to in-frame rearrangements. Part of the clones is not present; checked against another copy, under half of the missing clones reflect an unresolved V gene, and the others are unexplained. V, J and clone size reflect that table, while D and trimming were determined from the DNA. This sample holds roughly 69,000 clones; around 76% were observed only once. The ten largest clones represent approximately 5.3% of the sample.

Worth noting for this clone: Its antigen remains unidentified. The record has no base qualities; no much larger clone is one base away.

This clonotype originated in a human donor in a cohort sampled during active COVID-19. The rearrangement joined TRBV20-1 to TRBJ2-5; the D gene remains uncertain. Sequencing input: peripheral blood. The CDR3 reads CSATTRETQYF. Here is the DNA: TGCAGTGCTACCACGCGGGAGACCCAGTACTTC.